The rows below give T cell receptor beta chains drawn from one sample of a study of beta chain features in type 1 diabetes. Libraries were prepared by immunoSEQ multiplex PCR; TCRdb keeps only in-frame clonotypes and omits some of them. This sample yields about 190,000 clones, of which about 8% are seen a single time; 0.94% belongs to the top ten. The sequenced material came from central memory CD4+ T cells from blood. The receptors were gathered from a woman aged 40 to 55 with type 1 diabetes. Both conserved end residues are trimmed from each CDR3. The order of the fields is D gene, clone size, J gene, V gene, CDR3 protein. A D gene is named only where the DNA matches it firmly. Size values are once, few and many counts, or a class for expanded clones, and some rows have none.

>TRBD1|once|TRBJ1-1|TRBV5-4
ASTSTGGTEAF
>-|few|TRBJ2-7|TRBV14
ASSQDLRVYEQY
>TRBD2|-|TRBJ2-7|TRBV5-4
ASRGPGLDINEQY
>-|-|TRBJ2-4|TRBV5-4
ASSLVESKNIQY
>-|-|TRBJ2-7|TRBV5-1
ASSGGALYEQY
>-|-|TRBJ1-2|TRBV7-3
ASSSSGGGGYT
>TRBD1|-|TRBJ1-2|TRBV14
ASSPQGTIPNGYT
>-|few|TRBJ2-5|TRBV9
ASSVRGQETQY
>TRBD1|few|TRBJ2-2|TRBV5-4
ASSFGTATGELF
>-|few|TRBJ1-4|TRBV7-9
ASTEGEKLF
>TRBD2|-|TRBJ2-3|TRBV7-9
ASSPGLAATDTQY
>TRBD1|-|TRBJ2-7|TRBV5-6
ASSGGRNRGQPYEQY
>TRBD1|few|TRBJ2-5|TRBV9
ASSGGQGRVTQY
>-|-|TRBJ1-1|TRBV7-6
ASSSYRAPEAF
>TRBD1|few|TRBJ1-1|TRBV19
ASRQGKNTEAF
>-|few|TRBJ2-7|TRBV29-1
SVLPGSGEQY
>-|-|TRBJ1-6|TRBV28
ASNTGLSYNSPLH
>-|many|TRBJ1-2|TRBV4-2
ASSQAPGNGYT
>-|few|TRBJ2-5|TRBV5-4
ASNGGGPGQETQY
>-|-|TRBJ2-3|TRBV18
ASSREMDTQY
>-|few|TRBJ1-1|TRBV20-1
SASYSTEAF
>TRBD1|few|TRBJ2-5|TRBV9
ASSVTGAAETQY
>-|-|TRBJ2-3|TRBV18
ASSPGRTYTDTQY
>-|few|TRBJ1-5|TRBV6-6
ASSRQDNQPQH
>-|-|TRBJ1-1|TRBV30
AWSPLGRTEAF
>TRBD1|few|TRBJ2-5|TRBV7-2
ASSLAAQGVQETQY
>TRBD1|few|TRBJ2-3|TRBV9
ASSSRDRGTDTQY
>TRBD2|-|TRBJ2-1|TRBV30
AWKRGRTSGSRYNEQF
>-|-|TRBJ1-2|TRBV5-1
ASKEGNYGYT
>-|few|TRBJ1-6|TRBV18
ASSPPEQGGNSPLH
>-|-|TRBJ2-1|TRBV7-9
ASSGSQNEQF
>-|few|TRBJ2-3|TRBV7-2
ASSSTGGGITDTQY
>-|few|TRBJ2-5|TRBV4-1
ASSQGNGGGLQETQY
>TRBD2|once|TRBJ2-7|TRBV6-6
ASSLQLAIADEQY
>TRBD1|many|TRBJ1-2|TRBV11-2
ASGQGNGYT
>-|-|TRBJ1-2|TRBV25-1
ASSPGGRVAGYT
>-|few|TRBJ1-1|TRBV13
ASSLGGRGYGTEAF
>-|few|TRBJ2-2|TRBV4-2
ASSPRDSAFTGELF
>-|few|TRBJ1-1|TRBV5-6
ASSPRQDPNTEAF
>-|-|TRBJ2-5|TRBV7-2
ASTVRVQETQY
>-|few|TRBJ1-6|TRBV5-1
ASSLSRGNSPLH
>-|-|TRBJ1-1|TRBV7-9
ASRPTGPNTEAF
>-|-|TRBJ1-4|TRBV10-3
AISAAPPGGHGEKLF
>TRBD2|few|TRBJ2-3|TRBV4-3
ASSQDLPTSGRTDTQY
>TRBD1|-|TRBJ2-7|TRBV5-6
ASSSAGTGDNEQY
>-|few|TRBJ1-4|TRBV5-4
ASSESSGSTNEKLF
>TRBD1|-|TRBJ1-2|TRBV20-1
RSTGDDGYT
>TRBD1|-|TRBJ1-2|TRBV11-2
ASSFDRAKGGYT
>TRBD2|-|TRBJ2-1|TRBV6-1
ASRESGASSYNEQF
>TRBD1|few|TRBJ1-2|TRBV30
AWSLPGQGRYGYT
>TRBD2|-|TRBJ2-1|TRBV28
ASKPGLAYNEQF
>-|-|TRBJ2-5|TRBV7-3
ASSPGTSPGTQY
>TRBD1|once|TRBJ1-2|TRBV2
ASIPTSGTGAYT
>-|-|TRBJ1-5|TRBV19
ASSSPTGTTNQPQH